The source of this T cell receptor (beta chain) is a study of T cell repertoires in cytomegalovirus infection. On the study more broadly: CMV infection and matching HLA type were both indicated by public TCR beta signatures.

This clonotype was seen a handful of times. Its antigen is not known. Germline V gene sequence: CDR1 LGHNT, CDR2 FRNRAP. The CDR3 runs 15 residues. J was trimmed by 10 bases and V by 6 bases; bases with no gene match: 14. TCRdb redid the calling of the reads with MiXCR, one entry per CDR3 protein. The data contain around 78,000 distinct CDR3 sequences, roughly a quarter of them singletons. The source is a human donor in good health (CMV status not recorded). Some clones in this sample may be carry-over from other donors' samples. The material sequenced was CD8+ T cells from cultured PBMCs, taken from culture after CMV antigen stimulation. The chain links TRBV12-5 to TRBJ2-1, with TRBD1 identical over 8 bases. The CDR3 nucleotides are TGTGCTAGTGGCTCTCTCCAGGGGGCGGTTGGGGAGCAGTTCTTC. Amino acid sequence: CASGSLQGAVGEQFF.